These 4 T cell receptor beta chains were sequenced from one sample in a study of CD8+CD57+ T cells in acquired aplastic anemia. Genomic DNA acted as the template from which TCR beta VDJ combination and CDR3 sequence profiling were carried out. TCRdb re-analysed the reads in MiXCR, keeping a single row per CDR3 protein. The top ten clones hold 0.75% to 0.95% of a sample with 450,000 to 600,000 distinct CDR3 sequences, around 32% of them seen once. All sequencing subjects had displayed CD8+CD57+ cell expansion on flow cytometry. Source material: sorted CD4+, CD8+, or CD8+CD57+ T cells (not recorded which) from PBMCs. The receptors were sampled from a human donor with aplastic anemia.

The V and J genes are TRBV5-1 and TRBJ2-2; D is perhaps TRBD2 (5 bases). CDR1 SGHRS and CDR2 YFSETQ come from the germline V gene. The CDR3 has 12 residues. The ends were cut back, 5 bases at V and 6 bases at J, with 8 bases in the middle. The CDR3 loop is CASRLASGELFF. The CDR3 coding sequence is TGCGCCAGCAGGTTAGCGTCCGGGGAGCTGTTTTTT. The full variable domain, with the rest looked up from reference TRBV5-1 and TRBJ2-2, is KAGVTQTPRYLIKTRGQQVTLSCSPISGHRSVSWYQQTPGQGLQFLFEYFSETQRNKGNFPGRFSGRQFSNSRSEMNVSTLELGDSALYLCASRLASGELFFGEGSRLTVL.

In this sample, this clonotype turned up many times. CDR3 residues: CASSQNSYGYTF. CDR3 coding DNA: TGTGCCAGCAGTCAGAACAGTTATGGCTACACCTTC. This rearrangement joins TRBV6-1 to TRBJ1-2, with unresolved D. The V gene lost 5 bases and the J gene lost 5 bases, with 9 bases spanning the gap. Per the germline V gene, CDR1 is MNHNS and CDR2 is SASEGT. This CDR3 is built from 12 residues.

The chain joins TRBV4-2 to TRBJ1-1, with D possibly matching TRBD1 (5 bases). Germline V gene sequence: CDR1 LGHNA, CDR2 YNFKEQ. The V end lost 4 bases, the J end lost 1 base, and 16 bases lay between the germline ends. This CDR3 is built from 16 residues. The CDR3 sequence: CASSPLRQGQNTEAFF. As DNA, the CDR3 is TGTGCCAGCAGCCCCCTCCGGCAGGGTCAGAACACTGAAGCTTTCTTT.

This clonotype was recorded at least ten times. This chain connects TRBV11-1 to TRBJ2-7; no clear D. The CDR3 covers 16 residues. The germline V gene encodes CDR1 SGHAT and CDR2 FQDESV (reference sequence). V was shortened by 2 bases and J by 2 bases, with 16 bases between the two germline ends. The CDR3 spells CASSLLDGAPAYEQYF. CDR3 DNA: TGTGCCAGCAGCTTACTAGACGGCGCACCAGCCTACGAGCAGTACTTC.